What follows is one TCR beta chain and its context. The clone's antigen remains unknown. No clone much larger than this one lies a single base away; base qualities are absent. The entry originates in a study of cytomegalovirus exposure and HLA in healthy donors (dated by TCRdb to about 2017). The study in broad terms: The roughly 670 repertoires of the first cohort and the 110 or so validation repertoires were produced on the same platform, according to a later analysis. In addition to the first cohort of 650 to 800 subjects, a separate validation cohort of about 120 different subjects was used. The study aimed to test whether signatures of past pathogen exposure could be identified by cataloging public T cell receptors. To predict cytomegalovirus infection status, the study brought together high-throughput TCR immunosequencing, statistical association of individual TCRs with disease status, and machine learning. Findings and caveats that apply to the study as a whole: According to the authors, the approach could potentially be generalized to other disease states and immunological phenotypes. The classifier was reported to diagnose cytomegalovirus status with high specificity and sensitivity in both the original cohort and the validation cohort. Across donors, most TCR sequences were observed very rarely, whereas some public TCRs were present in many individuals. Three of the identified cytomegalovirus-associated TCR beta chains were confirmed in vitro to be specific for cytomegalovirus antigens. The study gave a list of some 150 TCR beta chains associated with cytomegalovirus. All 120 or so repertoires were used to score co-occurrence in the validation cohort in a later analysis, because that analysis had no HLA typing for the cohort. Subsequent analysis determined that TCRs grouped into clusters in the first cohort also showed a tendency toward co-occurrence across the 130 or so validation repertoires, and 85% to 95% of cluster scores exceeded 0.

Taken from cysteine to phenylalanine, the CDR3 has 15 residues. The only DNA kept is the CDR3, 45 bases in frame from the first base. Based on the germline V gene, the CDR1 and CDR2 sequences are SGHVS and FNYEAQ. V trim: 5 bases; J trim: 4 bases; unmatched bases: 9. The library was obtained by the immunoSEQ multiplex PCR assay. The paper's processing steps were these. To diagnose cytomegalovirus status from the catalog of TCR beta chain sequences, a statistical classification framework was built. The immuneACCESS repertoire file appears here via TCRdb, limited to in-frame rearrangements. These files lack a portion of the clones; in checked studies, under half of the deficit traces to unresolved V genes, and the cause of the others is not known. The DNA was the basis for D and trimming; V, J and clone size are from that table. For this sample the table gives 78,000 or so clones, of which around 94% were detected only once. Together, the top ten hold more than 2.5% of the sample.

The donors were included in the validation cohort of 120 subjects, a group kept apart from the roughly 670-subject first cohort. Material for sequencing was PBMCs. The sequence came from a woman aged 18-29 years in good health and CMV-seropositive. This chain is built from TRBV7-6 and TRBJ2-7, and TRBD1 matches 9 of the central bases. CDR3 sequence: CASSQRQGDNYEQYF. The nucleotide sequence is TGTGCCAGCAGCCAGAGACAGGGGGACAATTACGAGCAGTACTTC.